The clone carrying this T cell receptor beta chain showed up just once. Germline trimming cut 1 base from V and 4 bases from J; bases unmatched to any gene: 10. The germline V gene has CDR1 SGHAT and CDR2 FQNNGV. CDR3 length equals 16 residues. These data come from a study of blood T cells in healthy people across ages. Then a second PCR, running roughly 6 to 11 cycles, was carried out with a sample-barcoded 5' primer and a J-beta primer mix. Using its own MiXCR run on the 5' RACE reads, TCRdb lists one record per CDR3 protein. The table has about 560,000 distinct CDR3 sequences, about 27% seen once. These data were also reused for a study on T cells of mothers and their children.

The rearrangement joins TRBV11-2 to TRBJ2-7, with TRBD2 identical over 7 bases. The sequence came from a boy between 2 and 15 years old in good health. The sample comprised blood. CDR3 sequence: CASSLGLAEVSYEQYF. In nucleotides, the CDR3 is TGTGCCAGCAGCTTAGGGCTAGCGGAGGTTTCGTACGAGCAGTACTTC.